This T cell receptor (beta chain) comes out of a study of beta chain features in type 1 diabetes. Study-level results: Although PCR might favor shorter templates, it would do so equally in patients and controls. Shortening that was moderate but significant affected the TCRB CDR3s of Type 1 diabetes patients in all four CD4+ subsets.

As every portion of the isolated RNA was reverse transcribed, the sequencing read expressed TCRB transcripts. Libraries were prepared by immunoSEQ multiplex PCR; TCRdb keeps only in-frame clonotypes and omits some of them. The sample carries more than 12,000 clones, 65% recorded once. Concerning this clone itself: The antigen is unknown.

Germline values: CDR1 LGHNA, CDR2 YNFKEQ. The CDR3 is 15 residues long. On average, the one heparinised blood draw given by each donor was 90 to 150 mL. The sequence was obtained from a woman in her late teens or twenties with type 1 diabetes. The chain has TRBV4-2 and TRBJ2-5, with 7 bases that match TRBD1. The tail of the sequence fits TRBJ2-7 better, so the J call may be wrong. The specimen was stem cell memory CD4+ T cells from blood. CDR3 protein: CASSQGGQETYEQYF. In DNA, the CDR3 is TGTGCCAGCAGCCAAGGTGGACAGGAAACCTACGAGCAGTACTTC.